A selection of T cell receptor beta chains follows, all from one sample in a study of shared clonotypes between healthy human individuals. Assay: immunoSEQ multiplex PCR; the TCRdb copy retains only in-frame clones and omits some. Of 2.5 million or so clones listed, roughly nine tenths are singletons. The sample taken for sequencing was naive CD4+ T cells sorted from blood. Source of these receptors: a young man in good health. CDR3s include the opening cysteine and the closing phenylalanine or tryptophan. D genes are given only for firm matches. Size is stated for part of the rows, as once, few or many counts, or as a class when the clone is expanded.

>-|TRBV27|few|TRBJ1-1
TGTGCCAGCAGTTTAATTCAGAACACTGAAGCTTTCTTT
CASSLIQNTEAFF
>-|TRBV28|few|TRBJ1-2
TGTGCCAGCAGCTTACTAGAATATGGCTACACCTTC
CASSLLEYGYTF
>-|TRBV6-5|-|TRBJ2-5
TGTGCCAGCAGTCGACAGACCCAAGAGACCCAGTACTTC
CASSRQTQETQYF
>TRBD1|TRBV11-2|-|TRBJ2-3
TGTGCCAGCAGCGTTACAGGGGGCCTGACAGATACGCAGTATTTT
CASSVTGGLTDTQYF
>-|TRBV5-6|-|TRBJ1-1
TGTGCCAGCAGCTTGGAGGGGACCGGCGGCACTGAAGCTTTCTTT
CASSLEGTGGTEAFF
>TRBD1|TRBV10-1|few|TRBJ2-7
TGCGCCAGCAGTGAGGCGGGACAGGGGTCCCACGAGCAGTACTTC
CASSEAGQGSHEQYF
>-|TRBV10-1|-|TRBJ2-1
TGCGCCAGCAGTGGGACTGCTAATGAGCAGTTCTTC
CASSGTANEQFF
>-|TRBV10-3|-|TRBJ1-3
TGTGCCATCAGTGAGTTTCGAAACACCATATATTTT
CAISEFRNTIYF
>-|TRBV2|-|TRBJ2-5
TGTGCCAGCAGTGAAGCGCTTCCCGACGAGACCCAGTACTTC
CASSEALPDETQYF
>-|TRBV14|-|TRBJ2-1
TGTGCCAGCAGCCCCCGCTCCTACAATGAGCAGTTCTTC
CASSPRSYNEQFF
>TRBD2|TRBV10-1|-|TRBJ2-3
TGCGCCAGCAGTAGTAGCGGGATTATCACAGATACGCAGTATTTT
CASSSSGIITDTQYF
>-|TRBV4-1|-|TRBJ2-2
TGCGCCAGCAGCCAAGATGGGTTTTTTAACACCGGGGAGCTGTTTTTT
CASSQDGFFNTGELFF
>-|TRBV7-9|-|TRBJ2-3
TGTGCCAGCAGCTTCTCCCCGGGGGCGGGAGATACGCAGTATTTT
CASSFSPGAGDTQYF
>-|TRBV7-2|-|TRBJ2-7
TGTGCCAGCAGTTTTGGGGTCGAGCAGTACTTC
CASSFGVEQYF
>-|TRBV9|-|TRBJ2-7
TGTGCCAGCAGCGTAGTGAGCGACCCGCACGAGCAGTACTTC
CASSVVSDPHEQYF
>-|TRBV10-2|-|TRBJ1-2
TGCGCCAGCAGTCCAACGGGAGGGCTCAGCGGCTACACCTTC
CASSPTGGLSGYTF
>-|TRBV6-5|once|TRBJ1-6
TGTGCCAGCAGTCGGACCCAAGGGATCTCACCCCTCCACTTT
CASSRTQGISPLHF
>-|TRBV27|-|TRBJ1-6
TGTGCCAGCAGTTTAGCCGCAAATTCACCCCTCCACTTT
CASSLAANSPLHF
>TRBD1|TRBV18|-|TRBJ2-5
TGTGCCAGCTCGGGACGGACAGGGGGAAGAGAGACCCAGTACTTC
CASSGRTGGRETQYF
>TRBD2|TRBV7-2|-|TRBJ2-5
TGTGCCAGCAGCCGGGGGGGGATGGGATCAAAAGAGACCCAGTACTTC
CASSRGGMGSKETQYF
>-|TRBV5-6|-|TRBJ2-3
TGTGCCAGCAGCTTCGGGGCCAGCACAGATACGCAGTATTTT
CASSFGASTDTQYF
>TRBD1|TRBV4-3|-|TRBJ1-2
TGCGCCAGCAGCCAAAGACAGGGGGCTAACTATGGCTACACCTTC
CASSQRQGANYGYTF
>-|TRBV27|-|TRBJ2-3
TGTGCCAGCAGTTCCGCCGGCGGTGCTAGCACAGATACGCAGTATTTT
CASSSAGGASTDTQYF
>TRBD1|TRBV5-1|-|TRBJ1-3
TGCGCCAGCAGACCGACAGGGGTCTCTGGAAACACCATATATTTT
CASRPTGVSGNTIYF
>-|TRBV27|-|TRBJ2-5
TGTGCCAGCAGTTTAGGCAGGGCCACGTACCAAGAGACCCAGTACTTC
CASSLGRATYQETQYF
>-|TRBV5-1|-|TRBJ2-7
TGCGCCAGCAGCCCCCCCGCCAGGTCCTACGAGCAGTACTTC
CASSPPARSYEQYF
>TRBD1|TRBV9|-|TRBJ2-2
TGTGCCAGCAGCGTAGAATTGATGGGACAGGGAACCGGGGAGCTGTTTTTT
CASSVELMGQGTGELFF
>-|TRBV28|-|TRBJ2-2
TGTGCCAGCAGTTTGCGGGCCGGGGAGCTGTTTTTT
CASSLRAGELFF
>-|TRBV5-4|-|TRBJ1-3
TGTGCCAGCAGCTTGGGGCCGTTGGGAGGAAACACCATATATTTT
CASSLGPLGGNTIYF
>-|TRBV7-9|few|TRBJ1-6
TGTGCCAGCAGCTTAGAGGGGAATTCACCCCTCCACTTT
CASSLEGNSPLHF
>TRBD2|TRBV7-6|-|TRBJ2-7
TGTGCCAGCAGCCCAACTAGCGGGAGTTTCCACGAGCAGTACTTC
CASSPTSGSFHEQYF
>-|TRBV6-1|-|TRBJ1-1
TGTGCCAGCAGTGAATTGGGTAAGGGCTCCACTGAAGCTTTCTTT
CASSELGKGSTEAFF
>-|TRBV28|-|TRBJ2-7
TGTGCCAGCAGTTTGGGGACCCCCTACGAGCAGTACTTC
CASSLGTPYEQYF
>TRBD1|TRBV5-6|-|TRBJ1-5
TGTGCCAGCAGCGCGGACAGGGGGATAAGCAATCAGCCCCAGCATTTT
CASSADRGISNQPQHF
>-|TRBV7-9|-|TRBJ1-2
TGTGCCAGCAGCCGCCTATTGGACACCCGATACGGCTACACCTTC
CASSRLLDTRYGYTF
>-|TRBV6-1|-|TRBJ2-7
TGTGCCAGCAAGGGGGGACCCTACGAGCAGTACTTC
CASKGGPYEQYF
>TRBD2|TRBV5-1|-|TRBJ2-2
TGCGCCAGCAGCTCCGGGACTAGCGGGAGTTGGGTCGGGGAGCTGTTTTTT
CASSSGTSGSWVGELFF
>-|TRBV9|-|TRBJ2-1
TGTGCCAGCAGCGTGGGGCTAGACTCCTACAATGAGCAGTTCTTC
CASSVGLDSYNEQFF
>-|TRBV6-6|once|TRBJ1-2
TGTGCCAGCAGTTCCCGAGACAGAAACTATGGCTACACCTTC
CASSSRDRNYGYTF
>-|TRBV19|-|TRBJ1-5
TGTGCCAGTAGTATTGGGGTTAAACAGGGAGTTGGAAGCAATCAGCCCCAGCATTTT
CASSIGVKQGVGSNQPQHF
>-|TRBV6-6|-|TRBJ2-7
TGTGCCAGCTTGTCTGGGGACCCATCCTACGAGCAGTACTTC
CASLSGDPSYEQYF
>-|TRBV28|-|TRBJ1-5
TGTGCCAGCGATTCTCCCGCAGAGAAGTTAAATAGCAATCAGCCCCAGCATTTT
CASDSPAEKLNSNQPQHF
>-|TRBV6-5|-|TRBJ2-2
TGTGCCTCCCGAACCTGGACAGAGGGGGCCGGGGAGCTGTTTTTT
CASRTWTEGAGELFF
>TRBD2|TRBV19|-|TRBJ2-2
TGTGCCAGTAGTCCGGGGACTAGCGGGAGTAACACCGGGGAGCTGTTTTTT
CASSPGTSGSNTGELFF
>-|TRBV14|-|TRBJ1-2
TGTGCCAGCAGCCAGGAAATCTTCTATGGCTACACCTTC
CASSQEIFYGYTF
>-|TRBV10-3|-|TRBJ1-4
TGTGCCGGTGGGAAAGCAACTAATGAAAAACTGTTTTTT
CAGGKATNEKLFF
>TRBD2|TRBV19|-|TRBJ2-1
TGTGCCAGTAGCTTGACTAGCGGGAGGAAGAATGAGCAGTTCTTC
CASSLTSGRKNEQFF
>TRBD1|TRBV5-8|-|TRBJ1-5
TGTGCCACCTCACGGGACAGGGGACACAAGACAAATAGCAATCAGCCCCAGCATTTT
CATSRDRGHKTNSNQPQHF
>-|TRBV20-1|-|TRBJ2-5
TGCAGTGCTAGCAAAGAGACCCAGTACTTC
CSASKETQYF
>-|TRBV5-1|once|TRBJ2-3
TGCGCCAGCAGCTTGGCCGAGGCAGATACGCAGTATTTT
CASSLAEADTQYF